This TCR beta chain was identified in a study of blood T cell repertoires in COVID-19 (TCRdb year 2020). Some background on the complete study: Collaborator samples came from the United States, Italy and Spain and covered acute and convalescent phases of COVID-19. Samples were obtained from the ongoing ImmuneRACE study (first 160 participants) and from 1,254 subjects provided by 6 global collaborators. The sample metadata nearly always contained a de-identified subject ID, COVID-19 status, age in years and sex. Where available, HLA class I and class II types were taken from metadata supplied by the sample provider and were not determined by assay-based typing. Subjects who had been exposed to COVID-19, were actively infected with it, or had recovered from it provided the deeply sampled blood TCRbeta repertoires that made up the dataset. The prospective study material was composed of cDNA or gDNA derived from T cells, B-cell-depleted T cells, or PBMCs. The repertoires were released in a freely available public database meant as a resource for research on the immune response to SARS-CoV-2. General study outcomes and caveats: How much clinical and demographic metadata was included differed by source and by participant, and the metadata was provided uncurated.

Remarks on this clone: Its recognized antigen is unknown. Qualities for individual bases were not recorded, and no much larger clone is one base off.

Each collaborating institution followed its own protocols to collect whole blood in K2EDTA tubes. Collaborator samples were shipped for TCRbeta analysis as frozen whole blood, isolated PBMCs, or DNA extracted from either sample type. Reading from cysteine to phenylalanine, the CDR3 counts 14 amino acids. Of all the DNA, just the CDR3 is kept, 42 bases in frame from base 1. Cut back by 5 bases and 4 bases, the V and J ends lie 14 bases apart. Based on the germline V gene, the CDR1 and CDR2 sequences are KGHSH and LQKENI. TCRbeta CDR3 regions were amplified from genomic DNA by means of the immunoSEQ Assay, a bias-controlled multiplex PCR. The authors' analysis ran thus. Within the assay, amplification of reference gene primers was used to estimate how many nucleated cells each sample contained. To quantify the absolute abundance of each unique TCRbeta CDR3 rearrangement, sequence reads were collapsed and filtered. Productive Simpson clonality was computed per sample as the square root of Simpson's diversity index over productive rearrangements. TCRdb provides this immuneACCESS table in a form limited to in-frame rearrangements. Some clones are lacking; in checked studies, under half of them reflect an unresolved V gene, and why the rest are absent is not known. D and trimming come from the DNA, and the V and J calls and clone size come from that table. Within this sample are approximately 31,000 clones, with about nine tenths of them counted one time only. Roughly an eighth of the sample is held by the ten biggest clonotypes.

The material sequenced was peripheral blood. Recombination joined TRBV18 with TRBJ1-2; TRBD1 could be the D gene, as 6 bases match. The receptor comes from a human donor with active COVID-19. The donor label of this sample is uncertain. The CDR3 region: CASSATQGRYGYTF. The DNA is as follows: TGTGCCAGCTCAGCTACACAGGGTCGCTATGGCTACACCTTC.